Below are 3 T cell receptor beta chains sequenced from a single sample in a study of post-analysis software for immune sequencing data. These receptors are not linked to any known antigen. Researchers reported that TCR beta cDNA libraries carried unique molecular identifiers. TCRdb itself ran the PCR reads through MiXCR, one entry per CDR3 protein. This table has roughly 700,000 distinct CDR3 sequences, around 27% appearing once. Study conclusions and caveats: In patients, about 5 TRBV segments were more frequent than in controls, with TRBV5-6, TRBV5-1 and TRBV20-1 among them.

The sample comprised blood. The receptors shown here come from a girl between 5 and 17 years old with multiple sclerosis.

The J gene is TRBJ2-3, the V gene TRBV2, with D hard to call. CDR3 size: 14 residues. The germline V gene has CDR1 SNHLY and CDR2 FYNNEI. Trimming took 2 bases from V and 1 from J, leaving 7 bases between them. CDR3 loop: CASSEYRGTDTQYF. CDR3 nucleotide sequence: TGTGCCAGCAGTGAATACCGGGGCACAGATACGCAGTATTTT.

This clonotype was detected a few times. The gene calls are TRBV10-1 and TRBJ2-1; 12 bases map to TRBD2. Trimming took 0 bases from V and 8 from J; bases not matched to a gene: 8. The CDR3 length is 17 residues. CDR1 and CDR2 from the germline V gene are WNHNN and SYGVQD (reference sequence). The CDR3 region has the DNA TGCGCCAGCAGTGAGTCTGGAAGTCTAGCGGGAGGGGATGAGCAGTTCTTC. Residues: CASSESGSLAGGDEQFF.

The genes are TRBV27 and TRBJ2-1; weak D call: TRBD1 (6 bases). The last part of the DNA fits TRBJ2-7 better; the J call may be wrong. Germline-derived CDR1 and CDR2 are MNHEY and SMNVEV (reference sequence). There are 16 residues in the CDR3. The CDR3, as DNA: TGTGCCAGCAGTCTAGGAACAGGGCTCCCCTACAATGAGCAGTACTTC. It yields the protein CASSLGTGLPYNEQYF.